One and the same sample provided the 23 T cell receptor beta chains below, sequenced in a study of blood T cell repertoires in COVID-19. TCRdb's copy holds only in-frame clones and misses some; the assay was immunoSEQ multiplex PCR. The sample gives 70,000 to 95,000 clones, around four fifths of which show up once; 12% is in the top ten. Input material: peripheral blood. These receptors all stem from an older woman with active or convalescent COVID-19.

This chain uses TRBV7-2 with TRBJ1-4; D is perhaps TRBD1 (5 bases). The CDR3 totals 14 residues. Germline CDR1 and CDR2: SGHTA and FQGNSA. V dropped 3 bases and J dropped 3 bases, with 8 bases sitting between them. The CDR3 spells CASSFQGSNEKLFF. CDR3 coding DNA: TGTGCCAGCAGCTTCCAGGGTTCTAATGAAAAACTGTTTTTT.

This chain links TRBV2 with TRBJ2-1; maybe TRBD1 (5 bases). The CDR3 is made up of 15 amino acids. Trimming left V 3 bases short and J 0 bases short, with 9 bases between. Looked up from germline, CDR1 is SNHLY and CDR2 is FYNNEI. CDR3 region: CASSETDSSYNEQFF. Here the CDR3 DNA reads TGTGCCAGCAGTGAGACAGATAGCTCCTACAATGAGCAGTTCTTC.

The chain uses TRBV6-5 and TRBJ1-2, with 8 bases that match TRBD1. V lost 7 bases to trimming and J lost 3 bases; unmatched junction nucleotides: 7. Germline CDR1 and CDR2: MNHEY and SVGAGI. The CDR3 totals 14 residues. The CDR3 reads CASTSSRGHYGYTF. Written as DNA, the CDR3 is TGTGCCAGCACCTCCTCCAGGGGGCACTATGGCTACACCTTC.

The chain combines TRBV7-2 with TRBJ2-7, with D tentatively TRBD1 (6 bases). Germline CDR1 is SGHTA and CDR2 is FQGNSA. This CDR3 contains 15 residues. V dropped 1 base and J dropped 6 bases, with 16 bases sitting between them. CDR3 sequence reads: CASSLVTGTYSEQYF. The DNA of the CDR3 is TGTGCCAGCAGCTTAGTTACCGGGACATATTCCGAGCAGTACTTC.

The chain carries TRBV7-7 and TRBJ2-2; perhaps TRBD2 as D (5 bases). The CDR3 is 13 residues long. Germline CDR1 SSHAT, CDR2 FNYEAQ (reference sequence). Trimming took 5 bases from V and 3 from J, leaving 7 bases between them. The CDR3: CASSRGYTGELFF. CDR3 nucleotide sequence: TGTGCCAGCAGCCGGGGATACACCGGGGAGCTGTTTTTT.

This clone was seen once. J is TRBJ2-3 and V is TRBV14; the match to TRBD1 covers 9 bases. The germline CDR1 and CDR2 sequences are SGHDN and FVKESK. The V gene end was trimmed by 4 bases and the J gene end by 2 bases; junction bases not matched to a gene: 4. The CDR3 length is 15 residues. The CDR3 DNA reads TGTGCCAGCAGCCGGGGACAGGGCTTCACAGATACGCAGTATTTT. This translates into CASSRGQGFTDTQYF.

The rearrangement links TRBV9 to TRBJ2-2; possibly TRBD2 for D (5 bases). Germline V gene data show CDR1 as SGDLS and CDR2 as YYNGEE. V was trimmed by 3 bases and J by 4 bases, leaving 10 bases between them. The CDR3 runs 14 residues. The CDR3 sequence: CASSGGSGTGELFF. The CDR3 DNA follows: TGTGCCAGCAGCGGAGGGAGTGGCACCGGGGAGCTGTTTTTT. The variable domain in full, with the rest retrieved from reference TRBV9 and TRBJ2-2, is DSGVTQTPKHLITATGQRVTLRCSPRSGDLSVYWYQQSLDQGLQFLIQYYNGEERAKGNILERFSAQQFPDLHSELNLSSLELGDSALYFCASSGGSGTGELFFGEGSRLTVL.

This sequence joins TRBV6-1 and TRBJ2-1; 8 bases are a match to TRBD1. The J segment lost 6 bases and the V segment lost 6 bases, leaving 7 bases of the junction unmatched. The germline V gene has CDR1 MNHNS and CDR2 SASEGT. The CDR3 covers 14 residues. CDR3 protein: CASSLVGTGNEQFF. In DNA form, the CDR3 reads TGTGCCAGCAGCCTAGTGGGGACAGGCAATGAGCAGTTCTTC.

This clone was detected once. The chain employs TRBV18 and TRBJ2-7; no reliable D call. The V and J ends lost 5 bases and 6 bases respectively, with 17 bases between them. This CDR3 region has 14 residues. The germline gives CDR1 KGHSH, CDR2 LQKENI. CDR3 residues: CASSSPGGLPEQYF. The CDR3 nucleotides read TGTGCCAGCTCATCCCCCGGCGGCCTACCCGAGCAGTACTTC.

The chain carries TRBV6-2 or TRBV6-3 and TRBJ2-1, with 11 bases that match TRBD2. The CDR3 is 16 amino acids. V gave up 6 bases and J gave up 7 bases; unmatched junction bases: 11. Germline V gene data show CDR1 as MNHEY and CDR2 as SVGEGT. CDR3 bases: TGTGCCAGCAGCCTTAGCGGGGGGGGAGGTTGGAATGAGCAGTTCTTC. Amino acids: CASSLSGGGGWNEQFF.

This chain connects TRBV12-3 or TRBV12-4 to TRBJ1-2; 8 bases are a match to TRBD1. The CDR3 totals 12 residues. The trim removed 5 bases at V and 8 bases at J, leaving 4 bases unmatched. CDR3: CASSRAGGGYTF. CDR3 sequence (DNA): TGTGCCAGCAGTAGGGCAGGGGGCGGCTACACCTTC.

This clone has at least ten counts. The rearrangement links TRBV3-1 (or the pseudogene TRBV3-2) to TRBJ1-5; D is possibly TRBD1 (6 bases). This CDR3 spans 17 amino acids. Germline assignment: CDR1 LGHDT and CDR2 YNNKEL (reference sequence). V was shortened by 1 base and J by 2 bases, with 15 bases between the two germline ends. The CDR3 DNA is TGTGCCAGCAGCCAAGCCGGGGGGCGGGGAGGCAATCAGCCCCAGCATTTT. It encodes CASSQAGGRGGNQPQHF.

The V and J genes are TRBV3-1 (or the pseudogene TRBV3-2) and TRBJ2-3; D possibly corresponds to TRBD2 (5 bases). CDR3 length: 13 residues. Germline V gene data show CDR1 as LGHDT and CDR2 as YNNKEL (reference sequence). Between the trimmed V and J ends, which lost 2 bases and 4 bases, there was a span of 7 bases. The DNA of the CDR3 is TGTGCCAGCAGCCAACGGGGAGCAGATACGCAGTATTTT. It translates to CASSQRGADTQYF.

V and J are TRBV7-9 and TRBJ1-2; 8 nucleotides align to TRBD1. CDR3 length: 14 amino acids. Germline-derived CDR1 and CDR2 are SEHNR and FQNEAQ (reference sequence). J was trimmed by 4 bases and V by 3 bases; bases with no gene match: 4. CDR3 DNA: TGTGCCAGCAGCTTGTCGACAGGGGTCTATGGCTACACCTTC. As protein: CASSLSTGVYGYTF.

This clone appeared once. The V and J genes are TRBV12-5 and TRBJ1-5, with D possibly being TRBD1 (5 bases). CDR3 size: 14 residues. The V and J ends lost 5 bases and 7 bases respectively, with 15 bases between them. Germline V gene lookup returns CDR1 LGHNT and CDR2 FRNRAP. DNA for the CDR3: TGTGCTAGTGGTGGAAGGGGAGGGGACCAGCCCCAGCATTTT. This translates into CASGGRGGDQPQHF.

The chain links TRBV2 to TRBJ1-1; TRBD1 matches at 7 bases. CDR1 and CDR2 from the germline V gene are SNHLY and FYNNEI. The J segment lost 0 bases and the V segment lost 5 bases, leaving 3 bases of the junction unmatched. The CDR3 is 14 residues long. The CDR3 reads CASSPGQLNTEAFF. The CDR3 region has the DNA TGTGCCAGCAGTCCGGGACAGCTGAACACTGAAGCTTTCTTT.

V is TRBV5-1 and J is TRBJ2-7; TRBD2 matches at 9 bases. CDR1 and CDR2 from the germline V gene are SGHRS and YFSETQ. The junction had 9 bases not matched to a gene; V was cut back by 0 bases and J by 2 bases. CDR3 size: 17 residues. This CDR3 reads CASSLGAGGQKTYEQYF. For the CDR3, the DNA is TGCGCCAGCAGCTTGGGAGCGGGGGGTCAGAAAACCTACGAGCAGTACTTC.

This clone was detected only once. The V and J genes are TRBV4-1 and TRBJ2-7, with 10 bases lining up with TRBD1. Germline V lookup: CDR1 MGHRA, CDR2 YSYEKL. The CDR3 has 14 amino acids. The junction had 4 bases not matched to a gene; V was cut back by 4 bases and J by 4 bases. The CDR3 coding sequence is TGCGCCAGCAGCCGAGGACAGGGGGAATACGAGCAGTACTTC. This sequence encodes CASSRGQGEYEQYF.

This chain links TRBV6-5 with TRBJ2-7; D gene ambiguous. The V end lost 2 bases, the J end lost 6 bases, and 5 bases lay between the germline ends. From germline, CDR1 is MNHEY and CDR2 SVGAGI. The CDR3 sequence is 11 residues long. The CDR3 loop is CASSYGPEQYF. Written as DNA, the CDR3 is TGTGCCAGCAGTTACGGGCCCGAGCAGTACTTC.

This chain connects TRBV5-1 to TRBJ2-1; possibly TRBD2 for D (6 bases). Germline CDR1 is SGHRS and CDR2 is YFSETQ. The CDR3 contains 13 residues. V lost 2 bases, J lost 5 bases, and 8 bases lay in between. The CDR3 here is CASSFSGNNEQFF. As DNA, the CDR3 is TGCGCCAGCAGCTTTAGCGGTAACAATGAGCAGTTCTTC.

CDR3 sequence reads: CASSLAPGQGNYGYTF. DNA for the CDR3: TGCGCCAGCAGCTTGGCCCCGGGACAGGGTAACTATGGCTACACCTTC. The chain has TRBV5-1 and TRBJ1-2; TRBD1 agrees at 9 bases. The CDR3 extends over 16 amino acids. V lost 0 bases, J lost 1 base, and 4 bases stayed unmatched. Germline values: CDR1 SGHRS, CDR2 YFSETQ.

The CDR3 DNA reads as TGTGCCAGCTCCCCCATTGGGGGGGCGAGGGGGGACACTGAAGCTTTCTTT. Residues: CASSPIGGARGDTEAFF. The chain links TRBV18 to TRBJ1-1; a weak D match, TRBD1 (6 bases). CDR3 size: 17 residues. Germline V gene data show CDR1 as KGHSH and CDR2 as LQKENI. V was shortened by 6 bases and J by 3 bases, with 23 bases between the two germline ends. Full variable domain (remainder filled in from reference TRBV18 and TRBJ1-1): NAGVMQNPRHLVRRRGQEARLRCSPMKGHSHVYWYRQLPEEGLKFMVYLQKENIIDESGMPKERFSAEFPKEGPSILRIQQVVRGDSAAYFCASSPIGGARGDTEAFFGQGTRLTVV.

The chain is built from TRBV25-1 and TRBJ2-2, with D possibly TRBD2 on 6 matching bases. Deletions cut 1 base from V and 3 bases from J, with 18 bases between. This CDR3 region has 18 residues. CDR1 MGHDK and CDR2 SYGVNS come from the germline V gene. The CDR3 loop reads CASSESRPGRLDTGELFF. The DNA of the CDR3 is TGTGCCAGCAGTGAATCCCGGCCAGGGAGGCTTGACACCGGGGAGCTGTTTTTT.